The source of this TCR beta chain is a study of breast tumors, draining lymph nodes, adjacent tissues. One entry per CDR3 protein, called by TCRdb with MiXCR from the multiplex PCR reads. There are 150,000 to 250,000 distinct CDR3 sequences in the sample; approximately 31% occur only once, and around 4.4% lies in the top ten. The lymph nodes were axillary draining lymph nodes from breast cancer patients. This clonotype was counted at least ten times. V trimming: 5 bases; J trimming: 0 bases; junction bases outside the gene matches: 5. Germline assignment: CDR1 MNHEY and CDR2 SVGEGT. This CDR3 has 16 residues.

The clonotype comes from a female donor with breast cancer. Some clones in this sample may be carry-over from other donors' samples. Sample: axillary lymph node tissue. The chain carries TRBV6-2 or TRBV6-3 and TRBJ2-2, with 8 nucleotides matching TRBD1. The chain's CDR3 is CASSLRTGSNTGELFF. CDR3 nucleotide sequence: TGTGCCAGCAGTCTCCGGACAGGGTCGAACACCGGGGAGCTGTTTTTT.